The rows below give T cell receptor beta chains drawn from one sample of a study of T cells in Graves' hyperthyroidism and ophthalmopathy. From the multiplex PCR reads, TCRdb called clonotypes with MiXCR, one entry per CDR3 protein. The sample lists about 400,000 distinct CDR3 sequences; roughly 15% were seen once. Sequencing used blood. These receptors originate from a young woman with Graves' hyperthyroidism. CDR3s include the opening cysteine and the closing phenylalanine or tryptophan. D genes are given only for firm matches. Size is omitted from some rows. Given values are once, few, many or a class for expanded clones.

d_call j_call clone_size v_call cdr3_aa cdr3_nt
. TRBJ1-1 many TRBV5-1 CASSLEGLRGRTEAFF TGCGCCAGCAGCTTGGAAGGCTTAAGGGGAAGGACTGAAGCTTTCTTT
TRBD1 TRBJ1-1 many TRBV28 CAIQLTGGTEAFF TGTGCCATCCAATTGACAGGGGGCACTGAAGCTTTCTTT
. TRBJ1-1 . TRBV13 CASSLVPEAFF TGTGCCAGCAGCTTAGTCCCTGAAGCTTTCTTT
. TRBJ1-5 few TRBV5-5 CASSLVGMSNQPQHF TGTGCCAGCAGCTTGGTGGGAATGAGCAATCAGCCCCAGCATTTT
TRBD1 TRBJ1-5 many TRBV7-2 CASSLHDRVSNQPQHF TGTGCCAGCAGCCTACATGACAGGGTCAGTAATCAGCCCCAGCATTTT
. TRBJ2-7 . TRBV6-5 CASSYADTGEQYF TGTGCCAGCAGTTACGCGGACACCGGGGAGCAGTACTTC
TRBD2 TRBJ2-1 . TRBV6-1 CASTPLAGNPNEQFF TGTGCCAGCACCCCACTAGCGGGGAATCCCAATGAGCAGTTCTTC
. TRBJ1-5 many TRBV7-9 CASSLGQGLGQPQHF TGTGCCAGCAGCTTAGGCCAGGGGTTGGGTCAGCCCCAGCATTTT
. TRBJ2-7 many TRBV11-1 CASSLGALAYEQYF TGTGCCAGCAGCTTAGGGGCGTTAGCCTACGAGCAGTACTTC
. TRBJ2-3 once TRBV2 CASSRSSGYTDTQYF TGTGCCAGCAGCCGCTCGAGCGGCTACACAGATACGCAGTATTTT
. TRBJ2-2 many TRBV2 CASSELGELFF TGTGCCAGCAGTGAACTAGGGGAGCTGTTTTTT
TRBD1 TRBJ2-6 . TRBV7-9 CASSYGQGGGANVLTF TGTGCCAGCAGCTACGGACAGGGTGGCGGGGCCAACGTCCTGACTTTC
. TRBJ1-3 few TRBV7-9 CASSVESGNTIYF TGTGCCAGCAGTGTTGAGTCTGGAAACACCATATATTTT
. TRBJ1-2 few TRBV9 CASSFVRGSGDGYTF TGTGCCAGCAGCTTCGTACGGGGGTCAGGGGATGGCTACACCTTC
TRBD2 TRBJ2-7 many TRBV27 CASSYVDRRLAGEEQYF TGTGCCAGCAGTTACGTGGACCGGAGGCTAGCGGGAGAGGAGCAGTACTTC
. TRBJ2-3 . TRBV6-2/TRBV6-3 CVTSHREVVGDTQYF TGTGTCACAAGTCACAGGGAGGTTGTAGGAGATACGCAGTATTTT
. TRBJ1-3 few TRBV6-2/TRBV6-3 CASSYSGETPGNTIYF TGTGCCAGCAGTTACAGCGGAGAAACCCCTGGAAACACCATATATTTT
. TRBJ2-2 few TRBV29-1 CSVGGRGELFF TGCAGCGTTGGGGGGAGGGGGGAGCTGTTTTTT
. TRBJ2-1 . TRBV29-1 CSVEDSDDNEQFF TGCAGCGTTGAAGATTCTGACGACAATGAGCAGTTCTTC
. TRBJ2-3 many TRBV10-3 CAISDRDSTSTDTQYF TGTGCCATCAGTGACCGTGACAGTACTAGCACAGATACGCAGTATTTT
. TRBJ2-7 few TRBV5-6 CASSFTTGVVSYEQYF TGTGCCAGCAGCTTTACGACAGGAGTGGTTTCTTACGAGCAGTACTTC
. TRBJ2-2 many TRBV28 CASSGAWTGELFF TGTGCCAGCAGTGGAGCATGGACCGGGGAGCTGTTTTTT
TRBD2 TRBJ2-2 . TRBV12-3/TRBV12-4 CASSFKRENGELFF TGTGCCAGCAGTTTCAAGCGGGAGAACGGGGAGCTGTTTTTT
. TRBJ1-1 many TRBV3-1 CASSQGRRVRTEAFF TGTGCCAGCAGCCAGGGCCGGAGGGTTCGAACTGAAGCTTTCTTT
. TRBJ1-1 many TRBV6-6 CASSYSANTEAFF TGTGCCAGCAGTTACTCGGCGAACACTGAAGCTTTCTTT
. TRBJ2-1 many TRBV15 CATSRDSGATGNEQFF TGTGCCACCAGCAGAGATTCCGGGGCCACAGGGAATGAGCAGTTCTTC
. TRBJ1-1 . TRBV7-9 CASSLDGVATEAFF TGTGCCAGCAGCTTAGATGGGGTAGCTACTGAAGCTTTCTTT
TRBD2 TRBJ2-1 many TRBV20-1 CSLAGAINEQFF TGCAGTTTAGCGGGAGCCATCAATGAGCAGTTCTTC
. TRBJ2-2 many TRBV7-2 CASSLVAGPGELFF TGTGCCAGCAGCTTAGTGGCGGGACCCGGGGAGCTGTTTTTT
TRBD1 TRBJ1-2 few TRBV20-1 CRTDRGLVGGYTF TGCAGAACCGACAGGGGGCTGGTTGGCGGCTACACCTTC
. TRBJ2-2 many TRBV3-1 CASSEGRGRGTGELFF TGTGCCAGCAGCGAGGGTAGGGGGAGAGGCACCGGGGAGCTGTTTTTT
. TRBJ1-6 . TRBV6-2/TRBV6-3 CASSPGGRDNSPLHF TGTGCCAGCAGTCCGGGGGGACGTGATAATTCACCCCTCCACTTT
. TRBJ2-2 . TRBV19 CASSITQGANTGELFF TGTGCCAGTAGTATTACGCAGGGCGCGAACACCGGGGAGCTGTTTTTT
. TRBJ1-2 many TRBV2 CASSDDRNYGYTF TGTGCCAGCAGTGACGACAGAAACTATGGCTACACCTTC
TRBD2 TRBJ2-1 . TRBV6-1 CASREIAGRYNEQFF TGTGCCAGCAGAGAGATAGCGGGTAGATACAATGAGCAGTTCTTC
. TRBJ2-7 many TRBV20-1 CSARSFPAGTFEQYF TGCAGTGCTCGCTCTTTTCCGGCGGGAACGTTTGAGCAGTACTTC
. TRBJ1-6 few TRBV14 CASSRRLGQDNSPLHF TGTGCCAGCAGCCGTCGGCTGGGGCAGGACAATTCACCCCTCCACTTT
. TRBJ1-5 . TRBV7-2 CASSLEINQPQHF TGTGCCAGCAGCTTAGAGATCAATCAGCCCCAGCATTTT
. TRBJ2-1 . TRBV30 CAWSRDPEQFF TGTGCCTGGAGCCGGGACCCTGAGCAGTTCTTC
TRBD1 TRBJ2-1 . TRBV5-4 CASGDRVGNEQFF TGTGCCAGCGGCGACAGGGTTGGGAATGAGCAGTTCTTC
TRBD2 TRBJ2-5 few TRBV10-3 CAISPTPRLAGDGETQYF TGTGCCATCAGTCCCACCCCACGACTAGCGGGAGACGGAGAGACCCAGTACTTC
. TRBJ2-4 . TRBV6-6 CASSYLWAGRENIQYF TGTGCCAGCAGTTACTTATGGGCTGGGCGGGAAAACATTCAGTACTTC
TRBD1 TRBJ1-2 many TRBV7-2 CASSPGTGDGGYTF TGTGCCAGCAGCCCGGGGACAGGGGATGGTGGCTACACCTTC
TRBD1 TRBJ1-3 many TRBV28 CASRGQGARMGNTIYF TGTGCCAGCAGAGGACAGGGGGCCCGTATGGGAAACACCATATATTTT
. TRBJ2-1 many TRBV12-3/TRBV12-4 CASSLLVEQFF TGTGCCAGCAGCCTTCTAGTGGAGCAGTTCTTC
. TRBJ2-3 many TRBV5-1 CASSLTPGPQEAQYF TGCGCCAGCAGCTTGACTCCGGGACCACAAGAGGCGCAGTATTTT
. TRBJ2-2 . TRBV6-2/TRBV6-3 CASSQPGRRGTGELFF TGTGCCAGCAGCCAACCTGGGCGGCGTGGAACCGGGGAGCTGTTTTTT
. TRBJ2-3 many TRBV2 CATVPRTRGLTDTQYF TGTGCCACCGTTCCCAGGACCCGGGGTCTCACAGATACGCAGTATTTT
. TRBJ1-2 . TRBV5-1 CASSLAGTDGYTF TGCGCCAGCAGCTTGGCAGGGACGGATGGCTACACCTTC
. TRBJ2-1 few TRBV19 CASSIRGDSRNNEQFF TGTGCCAGTAGTATACGCGGGGACTCCCGAAACAATGAGCAGTTCTTC
TRBD1 TRBJ1-6 . TRBV6-2/TRBV6-3 CASSSQGGSPLHF TGTGCCAGCAGTTCGCAGGGGGGATCACCCCTCCACTTT
. TRBJ2-3 many TRBV10-1 CASSSVPVDTQYF TGCGCCAGCAGTAGCGTTCCCGTGGATACGCAGTATTTT